This TCR beta chain derives from a study of blood T cell repertoires in COVID-19. Repertoires were generated with immunoSEQ multiplex PCR, while TCRdb's copy carries only in-frame clones and drops some. The sample holds a few hundred thousand clones, about nine tenths seen once. In assigning cohorts, the study relied on participant-reported clinical history. The TCR comes from a woman aged 25 to 39 who had been exposed to COVID-19. Sequencing was carried out using PBMCs or T cells enriched from blood (not recorded which).

In nucleotides, the CDR3 is TGTGCCAGCAGTACCCGAAGTACAGGGGGGGGACAGCCCCAGCATTTT. Encoded protein: CASSTRSTGGGQPQHF. This chain joins TRBV6-6 and TRBJ1-5; TRBD1 matches at 8 bases. The CDR3 has 16 amino acids. Germline loops: CDR1 MNHNY, CDR2 SVGAGI (reference sequence). Losses at the gene ends were 5 bases for V and 7 bases for J; bases not matched to a gene: 13.